The next 32 T cell receptor beta chains were all read from a single sample in a study of shared clonotypes between healthy human individuals. Profiled with immunoSEQ multiplex PCR; TCRdb holds only in-frame clones, not every one. The sample shows 2 million to 2.5 million clones, approximately 93% of them seen only once. The sequenced material came from naive CD4+ T cells from PBMCs. Subset indicated: CD45RA+ positively selected. The receptors originated from a young man in good health. Some clones in this sample may be carry-over from other donors' samples.

V usage is TRBV28 and J usage is TRBJ1-5; D is uncertain. The CDR3 runs 16 residues. Per germline, CDR1 MDHEN and CDR2 SYDVKM. V gave up 4 bases and J gave up 3 bases, with 16 bases separating them. In nucleotides, the CDR3 is TGTGCCAGCAGTTCTCCCCGGTGGGGTTCCAATCAGCCCCAGCATTTT. The encoded protein is CASSSPRWGSNQPQHF.

V is TRBV5-1 and J is TRBJ2-2; no firm D call. V lost 2 bases and J 6 bases, leaving 8 bases between the germline ends. Looked up from germline, CDR1 is SGHRS and CDR2 is YFSETQ. The CDR3 is made up of 13 amino acids. This chain's CDR3 is CASSLAAPGELFF. The CDR3 bases are TGCGCCAGCAGCTTAGCCGCCCCCGGGGAGCTGTTTTTT.

The chain recombines TRBV19 with TRBJ1-4; TRBD1 matches at 7 bases. V dropped 9 bases and J dropped 4; count of bases not matched to a gene: 14. The CDR3 has 16 residues. CDR1 and CDR2 (germline): LNHDA, SQIVND (reference sequence). As DNA, the CDR3 is TGTGCCAGCACTGACCGCCCCGGGACAGATAATGAAAAACTGTTTTTT. Its translation is CASTDRPGTDNEKLFF.

In its sample, this clone was seen once. J is TRBJ2-3 and V is TRBV7-2; D is ambiguous. Germline-derived CDR1 and CDR2 are SGHTA and FQGNSA. This CDR3 is 14 amino acids long. Trimming removed 6 bases from V and 0 bases from J, with 10 bases in between. The CDR3 loop is CASSLQRSTDTQYF. In DNA form, the CDR3 reads TGTGCCAGCAGTTTACAGAGGAGCACAGATACGCAGTATTTT.

The rearrangement uses TRBV9 and TRBJ1-1; 7 nucleotides agree with TRBD1. The CDR3 extends over 15 amino acids. The V and J ends lost 4 bases and 1 base, in that order; junction bases with no gene match: 7. Germline CDR1 and CDR2: SGDLS and YYNGEE. CDR3 DNA: TGTGCCAGCAGCACATCTGGACAGGAGAACACTGAAGCTTTCTTT. Its translation: CASSTSGQENTEAFF.

The chain joins TRBV11-2 to TRBJ1-2; D may be TRBD1 (5 bases). Germline V gene data show CDR1 as SGHAT and CDR2 as FQNNGV. V was trimmed by 0 bases and J by 4 bases, leaving 12 bases between them. This CDR3 is 15 amino acids long. The CDR3 protein is CASSLDLATVYGYTF. CDR3 bases: TGTGCCAGCAGCTTAGATCTCGCGACAGTCTATGGCTACACCTTC.

This chain joins TRBV4-3 and TRBJ2-1; a weak D match, TRBD1 (6 bases). Trimming pared 4 bases from V and 3 bases from J, leaving 13 bases between. Per germline, CDR1 LGHNA and CDR2 YSLEER. This CDR3 comprises 15 residues. The CDR3 DNA follows: TGCGCCAGCAGCCCGGCCACAGGGAACTACAATGAGCAGTTCTTC. Protein product: CASSPATGNYNEQFF.

A few counts support this clone. The V call is TRBV29-1, the J call TRBJ1-1, with D unclear. The germline CDR1 and CDR2 sequences are SQVTM and ANQGSEA. V was shortened by 4 bases and J by 4 bases, with 7 bases between the two germline ends. The CDR3 is 11 amino acids. CDR3 region: CSVVAPTEAFF. CDR3 coding DNA: TGCAGCGTTGTGGCCCCCACTGAAGCTTTCTTT. Drawing the rest from reference TRBV29-1 and TRBJ1-1, the complete variable domain is SAVISQKPSRDICQRGTSLTIQCQVDSQVTMMFWYRQQPGQSLTLIATANQGSEATYESGFVIDKFPISRPNLTFSTLTVSNMSPEDSSIYLCSVVAPTEAFFGQGTRLTVV.

With respect to this clone: Other nucleotide sequences from this sample produce the same CDR3. The rearrangement uses TRBV6-6 and TRBJ1-5; D perhaps matches TRBD1 (5 bases). The CDR3 extends over 14 amino acids. V dropped 2 bases and J dropped 0 bases, with 5 bases sitting between them. Germline values: CDR1 MNHNY, CDR2 SVGAGI (reference sequence). The CDR3, as DNA: TGTGCCAGCAGTTACGGGGGTAGCAATCAGCCCCAGCATTTT. It specifies CASSYGGSNQPQHF.

The chain joins TRBV11-3 to TRBJ2-1; D is undetermined. CDR1 SGHNT and CDR2 YENEEA come from the germline V gene. The CDR3 covers 12 residues. Trimming cost V 3 bases and J 9 bases, with 9 bases left between them. The chain's CDR3 is CASSLSWGEQFF. In DNA, the CDR3 is TGTGCCAGCAGCTTGTCGTGGGGTGAGCAGTTCTTC.

The V call is TRBV25-1, the J call TRBJ2-2; TRBD2 aligns across 13 bases. Germline-derived CDR1 and CDR2 are MGHDK and SYGVNS. V lost 8 bases and J lost 1; bases outside the gene matches: 7. The CDR3 is 17 amino acids. CDR3: CASGSGLAGWNTGELFF. CDR3 coding DNA: TGTGCCAGCGGCTCGGGACTAGCGGGATGGAACACCGGGGAGCTGTTTTTT.

The J gene is TRBJ1-1, the V gene TRBV6-1, with 7 nucleotides matching TRBD1. Germline V CDR1 and CDR2: MNHNS, SASEGT. This CDR3 is built from 14 residues. V lost 7 bases and J lost 2; bases outside the gene matches: 7. CDR3 amino acids: CASTEDRVNTEAFF. CDR3 bases: TGTGCCAGCACCGAAGACAGGGTCAACACTGAAGCTTTCTTT.

The rearrangement links TRBV7-2 to TRBJ2-5, with 14 bases fitting TRBD2. The CDR3 spans 15 residues. V was pared by 5 bases and J by 5 bases, with 4 bases of the junction left unmatched. Germline V gives CDR1 SGHTA, CDR2 FQGNSA. The CDR3, as DNA: TGTGCCAGCAGCCAAGGGACTAGCGGGAGCGAGACCCAGTACTTC. Its protein product is CASSQGTSGSETQYF. The whole variable domain, filled in from reference TRBV7-2 and TRBJ2-5, reads GAGVSQSPSNKVTEKGKDVELRCDPISGHTALYWYRQSLGQGLEFLIYFQGNSAPDKSGLPSDRFSAERTGGSVSTLTIQRTQQEDSAVYLCASSQGTSGSETQYFGPGTRLLVL.

The chain recombines TRBV5-1 with TRBJ2-1, with 14 bases lining up with TRBD2. The CDR3 consists of 18 residues. V lost 4 bases and J lost 7; bases outside the gene matches: 13. The germline V gene encodes CDR1 SGHRS and CDR2 YFSETQ. The CDR3 loop is CASSTGTSGSVTRNEQFF. The CDR3 DNA reads as TGCGCCAGCAGCACGGGGACTAGCGGGAGCGTCACTAGGAATGAGCAGTTCTTC.

As for this clone: Distinct nucleotide sequences in the sample also encode this CDR3. The chain recombines TRBV27 with TRBJ1-1; perhaps TRBD1 as D (5 bases). This CDR3 is 14 amino acids long. Trimming took 0 bases from V and 1 from J, leaving 6 bases between them. Per the germline V gene, CDR1 is MNHEY and CDR2 is SMNVEV (reference sequence). CDR3 amino acids: CASSLSGGNTEAFF. CDR3 in DNA: TGTGCCAGCAGTTTATCCGGGGGGAACACTGAAGCTTTCTTT.

This sequence joins TRBV5-1 and TRBJ1-2; 9 bases agree with TRBD1. CDR3 size: 17 residues. Germline V gene lookup returns CDR1 SGHRS and CDR2 YFSETQ. J gave up 6 bases and V 1 base, and 13 bases lay outside the gene matches. The CDR3 nucleotides are TGCGCCAGCAGCTTGATGGGACAGGGTACATCCAGCCATGGCTACACCTTC. This codes for CASSLMGQGTSSHGYTF.

This CDR3 reads CASSARGGLNTEAFF. For the CDR3, the DNA is TGCGCCAGCAGCGCGAGAGGGGGGCTGAACACTGAAGCTTTCTTT. The chain uses TRBV5-1 and TRBJ1-1; D may be TRBD1 (6 bases). Germline values: CDR1 SGHRS, CDR2 YFSETQ. Trimming removed 4 bases from V and 0 bases from J, with 13 bases in between. The CDR3 runs 15 residues.

This chain joins TRBV6-1 and TRBJ1-6, with unresolved D. The CDR3 runs 12 residues. In germline, CDR1 is MNHNS, CDR2 SASEGT. V gave up 4 bases and J gave up 13 bases, with 11 bases separating them. CDR3 in DNA: TGTGCCAGCAGTGCCCCGGGTTGGCCCCTCCACTTT. Its protein is CASSAPGWPLHF.

The J gene is TRBJ2-5, the V gene TRBV7-3; TRBD1 matches 7 bases. The CDR3 contains 13 residues. After removal of 4 bases from V and 5 bases from J, the junction contained 4 bases not matched to a gene. Germline lookup yields CDR1 SGHTA and CDR2 FQGTGA. CDR3 amino acids: CASSSQGWETQYF. The DNA for the CDR3 is TGTGCCAGCAGCTCACAGGGGTGGGAGACCCAGTACTTC.

This chain joins TRBV6-1 and TRBJ2-7; D possibly corresponds to TRBD1 (5 bases). V lost 2 bases and J lost 0, with 14 bases in between. CDR3 length: 16 amino acids. Germline CDR1 is MNHNS and CDR2 is SASEGT. DNA of the CDR3: TGTGCCAGCAGTGAATCGCGCCCAGGGTCCTCCTACGAGCAGTACTTC. It specifies CASSESRPGSSYEQYF.

The rearrangement links TRBV15 to TRBJ2-7; 11 nucleotides align to TRBD2. This CDR3 is 14 amino acids long. After removal of 3 bases from V and 6 bases from J, the junction contained 4 bases not matched to a gene. Looked up from germline, CDR1 is LNHNV and CDR2 is YYDKDF (reference sequence). The CDR3 region has the DNA TGTGCCACCAGCAGCCCTAGCGGGAGGAGCGAGCAGTACTTC. Its translation is CATSSPSGRSEQYF.

Comment on this clone: The identical CDR3 is also encoded by other nucleotide sequences in the sample. V is TRBV5-4 and J is TRBJ2-2; D is unclear. Trimming removed 0 bases from V and 2 bases from J, with 8 bases in between. The CDR3 runs to 15 residues. Germline CDR1 reads SGHNT; CDR2 reads YYREEE (reference sequence). The CDR3 protein is CASSLAGSNTGELFF. The DNA of the CDR3 is TGTGCCAGCAGCTTGGCAGGTTCAAACACCGGGGAGCTGTTTTTT. The variable domain in full, completed from reference TRBV5-4 and TRBJ2-2, reads ETGVTQSPTHLIKTRGQQVTLRCSSQSGHNTVSWYQQALGQGPQFIFQYYREEENGRGNFPPRFSGLQFPNYSSELNVNALELDDSALYLCASSLAGSNTGELFFGEGSRLTVL.

This chain connects TRBV10-3 to TRBJ2-1; 8 nucleotides agree with TRBD1. CDR3 size: 16 residues. V lost 7 bases and J lost 9; bases outside the gene matches: 17. Germline V gene lookup returns CDR1 ENHRY and CDR2 SYGVKD. The CDR3 protein is CAIIDRPGQDLSEQFF. The CDR3 nucleotides read TGTGCCATCATCGACCGCCCGGGACAGGACCTCAGTGAGCAGTTCTTC.

This chain connects TRBV7-3 to TRBJ2-1, with D unclear. The CDR3 is 15 residues long. The V end lost 4 bases, the J end lost 7 bases, and 17 bases lay between the germline ends. Per germline, CDR1 SGHTA and CDR2 FQGTGA. CDR3 sequence reads: CASSSSRVSANEQFF. The DNA for the CDR3 is TGTGCCAGCAGCTCATCCCGAGTCTCGGCGAATGAGCAGTTCTTC.

This chain links TRBV5-4 with TRBJ1-1; 9 bases agree with TRBD1. V shed 2 bases, J shed 5 bases, and the junction held 4 bases outside the gene matches. This CDR3 contains 14 residues. CDR1 is SGHNT, CDR2 YYREEE, per germline (reference sequence). The CDR3 loop is CASSLQGARTEAFF. The CDR3 DNA reads TGTGCCAGCAGCTTACAGGGGGCGCGTACTGAAGCTTTCTTT.

CDR3 protein: CASSSSWTDEQFF. The CDR3 region has the DNA TGTGCCAGCAGCTCGTCATGGACGGATGAGCAGTTCTTC. The genes are TRBV5-4 and TRBJ2-1; D gene unclear. The germline gives CDR1 SGHNT, CDR2 YYREEE (reference sequence). Trimming took off 3 bases at V and 8 bases at J, with 12 bases between the two ends. This CDR3 comprises 13 residues.

The CDR3 protein is CASSVETGRQYF. DNA of the CDR3: TGTGCCAGCAGCGTAGAGACAGGGCGGCAGTACTTC. The chain joins TRBV9 to TRBJ2-7, with 7 bases lining up with TRBD1. The CDR3 length is 12 residues. J gave up 9 bases and V 0 bases, and 3 bases lay outside the gene matches. CDR1 SGDLS and CDR2 YYNGEE come from the germline V gene.

This sequence joins TRBV7-9 and TRBJ2-5, with D uncertain. Germline CDR1 and CDR2: SEHNR and FQNEAQ (reference sequence). The CDR3 has 12 residues. Trimming took off 0 bases at V and 5 bases at J, with 4 bases between the two ends. The CDR3 DNA follows: TGTGCCAGCAGCTTAGCGTGGGAGACCCAGTACTTC. It yields the protein CASSLAWETQYF.

This clone has just one count. The V and J genes are TRBV11-3 and TRBJ1-1; no firm D call. This CDR3 region has 13 residues. CDR1 and CDR2 (germline): SGHNT, YENEEA. V was trimmed by 1 base and J by 5 bases, leaving 8 bases between them. This CDR3 reads CASSLASGTEAFF. CDR3 sequence (DNA): TGTGCCAGCAGCTTAGCATCGGGGACTGAAGCTTTCTTT.

The chain is built from TRBV6-5 and TRBJ1-2; D remains unclear. CDR3 length: 13 amino acids. Germline V gene data show CDR1 as MNHEY and CDR2 as SVGAGI. Trimming stripped 4 bases from V and 4 bases from J, with 10 bases between. CDR3 region: CASSWTQRYGYTF. The CDR3 DNA sequence: TGTGCCAGCAGTTGGACTCAGCGCTATGGCTACACCTTC.

The V gene is TRBV11-3, the J gene TRBJ2-1, with 7 positions matching TRBD2. The ends lost 0 bases at V and 4 bases at J; junction bases unmatched: 0. CDR3 size: 14 residues. Per germline, CDR1 SGHNT and CDR2 YENEEA. DNA of the CDR3: TGTGCCAGCAGCTTAGAGGGACTATACAATGAGCAGTTCTTC. Translated, it gives CASSLEGLYNEQFF.

This clone showed up just once. Different DNA sequences within this sample yield the same CDR3. The chain recombines TRBV18 with TRBJ2-3, with unresolved D. The V end lost 2 bases, the J end lost 2 bases, and 5 bases lay between the germline ends. CDR3 length equals 13 residues. CDR1 KGHSH and CDR2 LQKENI come from the germline V gene. CDR3 protein: CASSPGDTDTQYF. DNA of the CDR3: TGTGCCAGCTCACCAGGAGACACAGATACGCAGTATTTT.